The 25 T cell receptor beta chains presented below share a single source sample, sequenced in a study of OX40 agonist ivuxolimab in advanced cancers. Method: immunoSEQ multiplex PCR; TCRdb's copy keeps in-frame clones and lacks some. The sample has roughly 44,000 clones; approximately 80% are singletons. The sequencing used CD4+ or CD8+ T cells sorted from blood, collected in a trial of the OX40 agonist ivuxolimab. Receptors were obtained from an adult with an advanced solid tumor such as melanoma, head and neck, liver or kidney cancer.

The V call is TRBV5-4, the J call TRBJ1-6; 8 bases are a match to TRBD1. This CDR3 region has 15 residues. With 2 bases clipped from V and 6 bases from J, the junction kept 4 bases outside the gene matches. Germline-derived CDR1 and CDR2 are SGHNT and YYREEE (reference sequence). CDR3 sequence: CASSFWTGPNSPLHF. CDR3 DNA: TGTGCCAGCAGCTTCTGGACAGGGCCTAATTCACCCCTCCACTTT.

The chain joins TRBV5-1 to TRBJ1-4, with 9 bases fitting TRBD1. Trimming took 0 bases from V and 10 from J; bases not matched to a gene: 7. The germline V gene has CDR1 SGHRS and CDR2 YFSETQ. CDR3 length: 15 amino acids. CDR3 protein: CASSLAYRGPAKLFF. DNA of the CDR3: TGCGCCAGCAGCTTGGCCTACAGGGGGCCGGCAAAACTGTTTTTT.

V and J are TRBV6-5 and TRBJ1-4; a possible D gene is TRBD1 (5 bases). Looked up from germline, CDR1 is MNHEY and CDR2 is SVGAGI. The V end lost 4 bases, the J end lost 7 bases, and 10 bases lay between the germline ends. This CDR3 has 13 residues. The CDR3 protein is CASSSGWGEKLFF. The CDR3 DNA follows: TGTGCCAGCAGTTCAGGGTGGGGTGAAAAACTGTTTTTT.

The rearrangement links TRBV19 to TRBJ2-5, with TRBD1 identical over 7 bases. The tail of the sequence fits TRBJ2-7 better, so the J call may be wrong. This CDR3 is built from 17 residues. Germline CDR1 LNHDA, CDR2 SQIVND (reference sequence). Here the CDR3 reads CASSIRPPTGLPYEQYF. In nucleotides, the CDR3 is TGTGCCAGTAGTATCCGACCGCCGACAGGGCTTCCCTACGAGCAGTACTTC.

This chain links TRBV27 with TRBJ2-3; 8 bases are shared with TRBD2. J gave up 3 bases and V 6 bases, and 11 bases lay outside the gene matches. The germline V gene has CDR1 MNHEY and CDR2 SMNVEV (reference sequence). The CDR3 has 16 residues. The CDR3 reads CASSYDSAGVTDTQYF. The CDR3 bases are TGTGCCAGCAGCTATGACTCAGCGGGAGTGACAGATACGCAGTATTTT.

This chain links TRBV30 with TRBJ2-1; D ambiguous. This CDR3 spans 16 amino acids. CDR1 is GTSNPN and CDR2 is SVGIG in the germline V gene (reference sequence). V dropped 2 bases and J dropped 6 bases, with 20 bases sitting between them. For the CDR3, the DNA is TGTGCCTGGAGTCGCATTTCGGCGGCGAGGTCCAATGAGCAGTTCTTC. Its protein product is CAWSRISAARSNEQFF. Complete variable domain (other parts from reference TRBV30 and TRBJ2-1): SQTIHQWPATLVQPVGSPLSLECTVEGTSNPNLYWYRQAAGRGLQLLFYSVGIGQISSEVPQNLSASRPQDRQFILSSKKLLLSDSGFYLCAWSRISAARSNEQFFGPGTRLTVL.

The CDR3 here is CAIEGQEAFF. CDR3 sequence (DNA): TGTGCCATAGAAGGACAGGAAGCTTTCTTT. The chain has TRBV19 and TRBJ1-1, with a possible D match to TRBD1 (6 bases). This CDR3 comprises 10 residues. Germline assignment: CDR1 LNHDA and CDR2 SQIVND (reference sequence). V lost 10 bases and J lost 8, with 11 bases in between.

This chain uses TRBV2 with TRBJ2-7, with 7 bases lining up with TRBD1. The CDR3 is 14 residues long. Germline assignment: CDR1 SNHLY and CDR2 FYNNEI. V was clipped by 0 bases and J by 4 bases; unmatched bases: 3. The CDR3 region has the DNA TGTGCCAGCAGTGAAGCGGGCAGGGGGTACGAGCAGTACTTC. It codes for CASSEAGRGYEQYF.

By proportion, this clone is medium-sized. J is TRBJ2-5 and V is TRBV27; D gene uncertain. The germline CDR1 and CDR2 sequences are MNHEY and SMNVEV (reference sequence). The CDR3 runs to 13 residues. V was clipped by 2 bases and J by 5 bases, with 9 bases between them. The CDR3 DNA reads TGTGCCAGCAGTTTACGTAGGACGGAGACCCAGTACTTC. It yields the protein CASSLRRTETQYF.

The chain employs TRBV11-2 and TRBJ2-2; D unclear. Per the germline V gene, CDR1 is SGHAT and CDR2 is FQNNGV. V was trimmed by 1 base and J by 6 bases, leaving 6 bases between them. The CDR3 extends over 13 amino acids. CDR3 sequence reads: CASSLVGAGELFF. CDR3 DNA: TGTGCCAGCAGCTTAGTTGGCGCCGGGGAGCTGTTTTTT.

J is TRBJ1-5 and V is TRBV2, with D uncertain. This CDR3 spans 14 amino acids. Germline V gene data show CDR1 as SNHLY and CDR2 as FYNNEI. V was shortened by 2 bases and J by 0 bases, with 5 bases between the two germline ends. Written as DNA, the CDR3 is TGTGCCAGCAGTGAACAGTATAGCAATCAGCCCCAGCATTTT. Its protein product is CASSEQYSNQPQHF.

V is TRBV29-1 and J is TRBJ2-2; no reliable D call. CDR3 length equals 13 residues. CDR1 and CDR2 (germline): SQVTM, ANQGSEA. Trimming left V 7 bases short and J 1 base short, with 10 bases between. CDR3 region: CSGRRQNTGELFF. The CDR3 coding sequence is TGCAGCGGCCGACGGCAGAACACCGGGGAGCTGTTTTTT.

The rearrangement joins TRBV6-4 to TRBJ2-7; 14 bases match TRBD2. Trimming removed 5 bases from V and 3 bases from J; junction bases left unmatched: 9. The germline gives CDR1 MRHNA, CDR2 SNTAGT. The CDR3 extends over 17 amino acids. The CDR3: CASSLGTSGRIFYEQYF. In DNA form, the CDR3 reads TGTGCCAGCAGTCTCGGGACTAGCGGGAGAATCTTCTACGAGCAGTACTTC.

By share, this clone ranks as medium-sized (0.01 to 0.1%). The J gene is TRBJ1-1, the V gene TRBV7-6, with TRBD1 matching 8 bases. Germline loops: CDR1 SGHVS, CDR2 FNYEAQ. Unmatched junction bases numbered 4, after V lost 5 bases and J lost 5 bases. The CDR3 sequence is 13 residues long. The chain's CDR3 is CASSKQGVTEAFF. The CDR3 DNA reads TGTGCCAGCAGCAAACAGGGGGTGACTGAAGCTTTCTTT.

V and J are TRBV7-9 and TRBJ2-2, with 9 positions matching TRBD2. Germline V gene lookup returns CDR1 SEHNR and CDR2 FQNEAQ (reference sequence). The J segment lost 5 bases and the V segment lost 0 bases, leaving 4 bases of the junction unmatched. This CDR3 is 16 amino acids long. The CDR3: CASSLAPAGGTGELFF. The CDR3 nucleotides read TGTGCCAGCAGCTTAGCGCCAGCGGGAGGAACCGGGGAGCTGTTTTTT.

J is TRBJ2-5 and V is TRBV2, with D maybe TRBD1 (5 bases). Trimming took off 7 bases at V and 2 bases at J, with 14 bases between the two ends. The CDR3 consists of 14 residues. CDR1 and CDR2 from the germline V gene are SNHLY and FYNNEI. The CDR3 region has the DNA TGTGCCAGCACCGCCGCCAGGGAACAAGAGACCCAGTACTTC. It codes for CASTAAREQETQYF.

The rearrangement joins TRBV6-5 to TRBJ1-2; D is possibly TRBD1 (6 bases). With 2 bases removed from V and 2 bases from J, the gap between germline ends came to 12 bases. This CDR3 has 15 residues. Per the germline V gene, CDR1 is MNHEY and CDR2 is SVGAGI. CDR3 amino acids: CASSYPDRSNYGYTF. CDR3 nucleotide sequence: TGTGCCAGCAGTTACCCTGACAGGTCAAACTATGGCTACACCTTC.

The chain has TRBV5-1 and TRBJ2-3, with TRBD2 identical over 13 bases. The CDR3 loop spans 16 amino acids. V was pared by 4 bases and J by 2 bases, with 4 bases of the junction left unmatched. From germline, CDR1 is SGHRS and CDR2 YFSETQ. This CDR3 reads CASSAGTSGNTDTQYF. In DNA, the CDR3 is TGCGCCAGCAGCGCTGGGACTAGCGGGAACACAGATACGCAGTATTTT.

This chain uses TRBV5-6 with TRBJ2-7, with 8 bases identical to TRBD1. The germline CDR1 and CDR2 sequences are SGHDT and YYEEEE. CDR3 length: 15 residues. With 4 bases clipped from V and 6 bases from J, the junction kept 12 bases outside the gene matches. The CDR3 nucleotides read TGTGCCAGCAGCGTACCTGGACAGGGATGGGGCGAGCAGTACTTC. It yields the protein CASSVPGQGWGEQYF.

The CDR3 region is CASSLDRFNMNTEAFF. Here the CDR3 DNA reads TGCGCCAGCAGCTTGGACAGGTTCAACATGAACACTGAAGCTTTCTTT. The rearrangement uses TRBV5-1 and TRBJ1-1; D may be TRBD1 (5 bases). V was clipped by 0 bases and J by 0 bases, with 12 bases between them. From germline, CDR1 is SGHRS and CDR2 YFSETQ. The CDR3 covers 16 residues.

This chain connects TRBV7-9 to TRBJ2-7, with D unclear. Germline CDR1 reads SEHNR; CDR2 reads FQNEAQ (reference sequence). The CDR3 runs to 13 residues. The V gene lost 2 bases and the J gene lost 5 bases, with 10 bases spanning the gap. This chain's CDR3 is CASSLISQDEQYF. As DNA, the CDR3 is TGTGCCAGCAGCTTAATCAGTCAGGACGAGCAGTACTTC.

This clone was recorded only once. The chain couples TRBV6-5 to TRBJ1-4; 8 positions match TRBD1. Looked up from germline, CDR1 is MNHEY and CDR2 is SVGAGI. V trimming: 5 bases; J trimming: 5 bases; junction bases outside the gene matches: 4. The CDR3 has 14 amino acids. The CDR3 nucleotides read TGTGCCAGCAGTAGGACAGGGCCAAATGAAAAACTGTTTTTT. Protein product: CASSRTGPNEKLFF.

The gene calls are TRBV19 and TRBJ1-6; a weak D match, TRBD1 (6 bases). The V end lost 6 bases, the J end lost 10 bases, and 16 bases lay between the germline ends. Per the germline V gene, CDR1 is LNHDA and CDR2 is SQIVND (reference sequence). The CDR3 is 14 amino acids. The CDR3, as DNA: TGTGCCAGTAGCGACGACGGGGGCAGGTCACCCCTCCACTTT. As protein: CASSDDGGRSPLHF.

V is TRBV18 and J is TRBJ1-1; 7 bases fit TRBD1. The CDR3 runs 14 residues. The trim removed 5 bases at V and 3 bases at J, leaving 6 bases unmatched. In germline, CDR1 is KGHSH, CDR2 LQKENI. CDR3 residues: CASSKGARDTEAFF. CDR3 DNA: TGTGCCAGCTCAAAGGGGGCGAGGGACACTGAAGCTTTCTTT.

The chain carries TRBV30 and TRBJ1-6; D is perhaps TRBD1 (5 bases). This CDR3 has 17 residues. Germline CDR1 GTSNPN, CDR2 SVGIG (reference sequence). Trimming took 7 bases from V and 2 from J, leaving 21 bases between them. The CDR3 is CAFKPNLGLPYNSPLHF. CDR3 bases: TGTGCCTTCAAGCCGAACCTGGGGCTACCCTATAATTCACCCCTCCACTTT.